Here is one TCR beta chain with its context. What it binds is unknown. The data stem from a study of cytomegalovirus exposure and HLA in healthy donors. Overall study findings and caveats: Despite most TCR sequences being rare, some public TCRs occurred in many donors. It was around 160 TCR beta chains that were listed as cytomegalovirus-associated.

Germline CDR1 is MNHEY and CDR2 is SMNVEV (reference sequence). V gave up 5 bases and J gave up 3 bases, with 13 bases separating them. This CDR3 spans 14 amino acids. The donors were part of the 120-subject validation cohort, which stood apart from the 666-subject first cohort. Sequencing was performed with immunoSEQ multiplex PCR; in TCRdb, only in-frame clones are kept and a portion is missing. Here the sample spans about 38,000 clones, 85% to 95% being singletons. The sequence came from a man aged 18 to 35 in good health and CMV-seronegative. V and J are TRBV27 and TRBJ1-1, with a tentative D call TRBD1 (6 bases). Material: PBMCs. CDR3 sequence reads: CASSVGTSHTEAFF. CDR3 nucleotides: TGTGCCAGCAGTGTTGGGACAAGTCACACTGAAGCTTTCTTT.